One sample yielded the 17 T cell receptor beta chains listed below, sequenced in a study of blood T cell repertoires in COVID-19. Method: immunoSEQ multiplex PCR; TCRdb's copy keeps in-frame clones and lacks some. The profile shows under 45,000 clones, 89% of them singletons. The sequencing sample was made of peripheral blood. These receptors all stem from a human donor in a cohort sampled during active COVID-19.

CDR3 DNA sequence: TGTGCCAGCAGCTTATCCCGGGGACTAAAAACCTACGAGCAGTACTTC. This sequence encodes CASSLSRGLKTYEQYF. This chain links TRBV11-2 with TRBJ2-7; 7 positions agree with TRBD2. The CDR3 extends over 16 amino acids. The germline V gene encodes CDR1 SGHAT and CDR2 FQNNGV. Trimming cost V 2 bases and J 2 bases; bases outside gene matches: 9.

The V call is TRBV5-1, the J call TRBJ1-1, with D hard to call. Germline assignment: CDR1 SGHRS and CDR2 YFSETQ. V dropped 7 bases and J dropped 1 base, with 14 bases sitting between them. The CDR3 sequence is 14 residues long. The CDR3 region is CASRVEGRNTEAFF. The CDR3 nucleotides are TGCGCCAGCCGCGTAGAGGGAAGGAACACTGAAGCTTTCTTT.

The V gene is TRBV10-2, the J gene TRBJ1-5; TRBD1 aligns across 7 bases. J lost 2 bases, V lost 5 bases, and 6 bases had no gene match. The CDR3 sequence is 15 residues long. The germline V gene has CDR1 WSHSY and CDR2 SAAADI. The CDR3 loop is CASSLTGVGNQPQHF. CDR3 bases: TGCGCCAGCAGTCTCACAGGGGTTGGCAATCAGCCCCAGCATTTT.

This rearrangement joins TRBV3-1 (or the pseudogene TRBV3-2) to TRBJ2-6; a weak D match, TRBD2 (6 bases). Per the germline V gene, CDR1 is LGHDT and CDR2 is YNNKEL (reference sequence). The V end was cut by 1 base, the J end by 2 bases, with 6 bases between. The CDR3 has 15 amino acids. The CDR3 DNA follows: TGTGCCAGCAGCCAAGGACTAGCTGGGGCCAACGTCCTGACTTTC. This sequence encodes CASSQGLAGANVLTF.

The genes are TRBV7-2 and TRBJ1-2; D gene ambiguous. The ends were cut back, 3 bases at V and 4 bases at J, with 9 bases in the middle. CDR1 and CDR2 from the germline V gene are SGHTA and FQGNSA. The CDR3 contains 13 residues. This chain's CDR3 is CASSFGVGYGYTF. For the CDR3, the DNA is TGTGCCAGCAGCTTCGGGGTCGGCTATGGCTACACCTTC.

The genes are TRBV7-6 and TRBJ1-3; D might be TRBD1 (5 bases). V gave up 2 bases and J gave up 0 bases, with 17 bases separating them. The germline CDR1 and CDR2 sequences are SGHVS and FNYEAQ. The CDR3 is 18 residues long. The CDR3 sequence is CASSLNPPGPSSGNTIYF. The CDR3 DNA sequence: TGTGCCAGCAGCTTAAATCCGCCAGGGCCGAGCTCTGGAAACACCATATATTTT.

The chain employs TRBV7-9 and TRBJ1-6; 10 bases are a match to TRBD1. The V and J ends lost 5 bases and 4 bases, in that order; junction bases with no gene match: 5. The CDR3 is 16 residues long. Germline CDR1 and CDR2: SEHNR and FQNEAQ (reference sequence). The CDR3 region is CASSPGQGPYNSPLHF. As DNA, the CDR3 is TGTGCCAGCAGCCCGGGACAGGGGCCATATAATTCACCCCTCCACTTT. Full variable domain (missing parts from reference TRBV7-9 and TRBJ1-6): DTGVSQNPRHKITKRGQNVTFRCDPISEHNRLYWYRQTLGQGPEFLTYFQNEAQLEKSRLLSDRFSAERPKGSFSTLEIQRTEQGDSAMYLCASSPGQGPYNSPLHFGNGTRLTVT.

V usage is TRBV6-5 and J usage is TRBJ1-1, with a weak D call TRBD1 (6 bases). This CDR3 spans 16 amino acids. The V and J ends lost 2 bases and 1 base respectively, with 14 bases between them. Germline V lookup: CDR1 MNHEY, CDR2 SVGAGI. CDR3 bases: TGTGCCAGCAGTTACGGGCCTTACAGGGCGAACACTGAAGCTTTCTTT. It yields the protein CASSYGPYRANTEAFF.

The chain combines TRBV6-5 with TRBJ1-2; a weak D match, TRBD1 (6 bases). The CDR3 is made up of 14 amino acids. V lost 8 bases and J lost 4, with 17 bases in between. Germline values: CDR1 MNHEY, CDR2 SVGAGI. In DNA, the CDR3 is TGTGCCAGCCTCCCGGAGGCAGGGGTCTATGGCTACACCTTC. Translated: CASLPEAGVYGYTF.

The chain carries TRBV6-2 or TRBV6-3 and TRBJ2-7, with 9 positions matching TRBD1. Germline loops: CDR1 MNHEY, CDR2 SVGEGT. Germline trimming cut 6 bases from V and 0 bases from J; bases unmatched to any gene: 3. The CDR3 extends over 14 amino acids. CDR3 sequence (DNA): TGTGCCAGCAGCCTACAGGGGGCCTCCTACGAGCAGTACTTC. This sequence encodes CASSLQGASYEQYF.

The genes are TRBV4-2 and TRBJ1-2; 8 nucleotides align to TRBD1. This CDR3 is built from 15 residues. Losses at the gene ends were 3 bases for V and 7 bases for J; bases not matched to a gene: 10. Germline V gene lookup returns CDR1 LGHNA and CDR2 YNFKEQ. The CDR3 loop is CASSQGDQGAIGYTF. CDR3 sequence (DNA): TGTGCCAGCAGCCAGGGGGACCAGGGGGCGATTGGCTACACCTTC.

The chain couples TRBV4-2 to TRBJ2-7; possible D gene TRBD2, 6 bases. The CDR3 extends over 15 amino acids. In germline, CDR1 is LGHNA, CDR2 YNFKEQ. V gave up 4 bases and J gave up 4 bases, with 17 bases separating them. The CDR3 reads CASSPQTRPKYEQYF. The CDR3 DNA reads TGTGCCAGCAGCCCACAGACTAGGCCCAAATACGAGCAGTACTTC.

V gene TRBV21-1 combines with J gene TRBJ1-4. TRBV21-1 is described as a pseudogene. This CDR3 is built from 11 residues. The DNA of the CDR3 is TGTGCCAGCAGCAAATCGGGAAAACTGTTTTTT. It encodes CASSKSGKLFF.

V usage is TRBV2 and J usage is TRBJ2-5; a possible D gene is TRBD2 (6 bases). V was trimmed by 7 bases and J by 5 bases, leaving 17 bases between them. CDR1 and CDR2 from the germline V gene are SNHLY and FYNNEI. This CDR3 has 14 amino acids. CDR3 residues: CASKSTSRGETQYF. The CDR3 DNA sequence: TGTGCCAGCAAGAGCACTTCTCGGGGGGAGACCCAGTACTTC.

The chain links TRBV2 to TRBJ1-2, with 8 nucleotides matching TRBD1. Germline-derived CDR1 and CDR2 are SNHLY and FYNNEI. Germline trimming cut 5 bases from V and 4 bases from J; bases unmatched to any gene: 3. The CDR3 spans 13 residues. For the CDR3, the DNA is TGTGCCAGCAGTTTACAGGGGGGCTATGGCTACACCTTC. Residues: CASSLQGGYGYTF.

The rearrangement joins TRBV7-2 to TRBJ1-6, with D perhaps matching TRBD1 (5 bases). This CDR3 has 15 residues. Per germline, CDR1 SGHTA and CDR2 FQGNSA. The ends were cut back, 0 bases at V and 5 bases at J, with 8 bases in the middle. The CDR3 DNA is TGTGCCAGCAGCTTAGCGGGCAGGGATAATTCACCCCTCCACTTT. This gives the protein CASSLAGRDNSPLHF.

The chain combines TRBV4-3 with TRBJ1-1; possible D gene TRBD1, 5 bases. The length of the CDR3 is 16 residues. Trimming cost V 2 bases and J 0 bases, with 13 bases left between them. The germline V gene encodes CDR1 LGHNA and CDR2 YSLEER. As DNA, the CDR3 is TGCGCCAGCAGCCAATTCTACGGACACTTGAACACTGAAGCTTTCTTT. Protein sequence: CASSQFYGHLNTEAFF.